Below, 31 T cell receptor beta chains from the same sample are listed, as sequenced in a study of Graves' ophthalmopathy and Graves' hyperthyroidism. TCR beta CDR3 amplification used RNA transcripts. First-round RT-PCR used HTBI primers; second-round multiplex PCR followed. TCRdb independently ran MiXCR on the multiplex PCR reads; one entry per CDR3 protein. The top ten hold approximately 10% of the sample, which has 900,000 to 1,200,000 distinct CDR3 sequences, around a third seen once. Sequenced: peripheral blood or thyroid tissue (not recorded which). The source is an adult man with Graves' hyperthyroidism.

Worth noting for this clonotype: A read error may be the cause here, since a much bigger clone is one base away. V usage is TRBV19 and J usage is TRBJ1-1; TRBD1 matches at 9 bases. CDR3 length: 14 amino acids. Germline CDR1 is LNHDA and CDR2 is SQIVND (reference sequence). CDR3 DNA sequence: TGTGCCGGTAGTCGGGACAGGGAGGTCTGGTGGGCTTTCTTT. This encodes CAGSRDREVWWAFF.

The rearrangement links TRBV7-8 to TRBJ2-2; D ambiguous. Germline V gene data show CDR1 as SGHVS and CDR2 as FQNEAQ. CDR3 length: 15 residues. V lost 1 base to trimming and J lost 6 bases, with 12 bases between them. The CDR3 coding sequence is TGTGCCAGCAGCTTAGGAGGCGCCGTCTCCGGGGAGCTGTTTTTT. It yields the protein CASSLGGAVSGELFF.

Ten or more counts support this clonotype. V usage is TRBV19 and J usage is TRBJ2-7; maybe TRBD1 (6 bases). The CDR3 has 14 residues. V was trimmed by 4 bases and J by 1 base, leaving 11 bases between them. In germline, CDR1 is LNHDA, CDR2 SQIVND (reference sequence). The CDR3 spells CASSTTGESYEQYF. CDR3 sequence (DNA): TGTGCCAGTAGTACGACAGGAGAATCCTACGAGCAGTACTTC.

This clonotype was observed many times. The rearrangement links TRBV7-2 to TRBJ2-5; the D gene is possibly TRBD2 (5 bases). This CDR3 region has 15 residues. Germline-derived CDR1 and CDR2 are SGHTA and FQGNSA. Trimming cost V 1 base and J 3 bases, with 12 bases left between them. The CDR3 is CASSLERSVKETQYF. The CDR3 nucleotides read TGTGCCAGCAGCTTAGAGCGGTCAGTCAAAGAGACCCAGTACTTC.

The chain links TRBV20-1 to TRBJ1-2, with TRBD1 identical over 8 bases. Germline trimming cut 5 bases from V and 4 bases from J; bases unmatched to any gene: 6. This CDR3 is 13 amino acids long. The germline V gene encodes CDR1 DFQATT and CDR2 SNEGSKA (reference sequence). The CDR3 region is CSASTGEGYGYTF. The CDR3 bases are TGCAGTGCTTCGACAGGGGAGGGCTATGGCTACACCTTC.

J is TRBJ1-6 and V is TRBV25-1, with 9 bases lining up with TRBD1. The CDR3 runs 13 residues. Germline V gene sequence: CDR1 MGHDK, CDR2 SYGVNS. The V gene end was trimmed by 2 bases and the J gene end by 11 bases; junction bases not matched to a gene: 1. For the CDR3, the DNA is TGTGCCAGCAGTGAAGGACAGGGGACACCCCTCCACTTT. Residues: CASSEGQGTPLHF.

Many counts were recorded for this clonotype. The V gene is TRBV20-1, the J gene TRBJ2-5, with no clear D. In germline, CDR1 is DFQATT, CDR2 SNEGSKA (reference sequence). There are 12 residues in the CDR3. Trimming shortened V by 6 bases and J by 2 bases, and 10 bases separated the two germline ends. CDR3 in DNA: TGCAGTGCAAACGGAGATCAAGAGACCCAGTACTTC. Amino acids: CSANGDQETQYF.

This sequence joins TRBV15 and TRBJ2-3, with TRBD2 as a possible D gene (6 bases). V dropped 1 base and J dropped 5 bases, with 13 bases sitting between them. The germline V gene encodes CDR1 LNHNV and CDR2 YYDKDF (reference sequence). The CDR3 extends over 15 amino acids. CDR3 amino acids: CATSRVEGRGDTQYF. The CDR3 region has the DNA TGTGCCACCAGCAGAGTCGAGGGGCGGGGAGATACGCAGTATTTT. The full variable domain, with the rest looked up from reference TRBV15 and TRBJ2-3, is DAMVIQNPRYQVTQFGKPVTLSCSQTLNHNVMYWYQQKSSQAPKLLFHYYDKDFNNEADTPDNFQSRRPNTSFCFLDIRSPGLGDTAMYLCATSRVEGRGDTQYFGPGTRLTVL.

This clonotype has only a few counts. The chain carries TRBV7-2 and TRBJ1-5; 8 bases are shared with TRBD1. Per germline, CDR1 SGHTA and CDR2 FQGNSA. V lost 6 bases to trimming and J lost 7 bases; unmatched junction nucleotides: 14. The length of the CDR3 is 16 residues. The CDR3: CASSSPSKDRAQPQHF. CDR3 DNA sequence: TGTGCCAGCAGTTCACCAAGCAAGGACAGGGCCCAGCCCCAGCATTTT.

This clonotype was counted many times. The chain links TRBV29-1 to TRBJ1-3; D is ambiguous. The CDR3 has 14 amino acids. Trimming removed 6 bases from V and 0 bases from J, with 12 bases in between. CDR1 is SQVTM, CDR2 ANQGSEA, per germline. The CDR3 protein is CSVEDGDSGNTIYF. CDR3 nucleotide sequence: TGCAGCGTCGAGGACGGTGACTCTGGAAACACCATATATTTT.

This clonotype occurred once. The chain joins TRBV29-1 to TRBJ1-1; 8 nucleotides agree with TRBD1. The CDR3 is 16 residues long. Germline V CDR1 and CDR2: SQVTM, ANQGSEA. V shed 3 bases and J 3 bases; nucleotides not matched to a gene: 12. As DNA, the CDR3 is TGCAGCGTTGATAGTGGTCGGGGACAGGATCACACTGAAGCTTTCTTT. Translation gives CSVDSGRGQDHTEAFF.

The chain recombines TRBV6-5 with TRBJ2-2, with 9 bases that match TRBD2. This CDR3 comprises 15 residues. Germline V lookup: CDR1 MNHEY, CDR2 SVGAGI. The J segment lost 8 bases and the V segment lost 4 bases, leaving 8 bases of the junction unmatched. DNA of the CDR3: TGTGCCAGCAGTTTGGCTAGCGGGGCGGTAGGGGAGCTGTTTTTT. Translated, it gives CASSLASGAVGELFF.

On this clonotype: This may be a read error, as it is one base from a much larger clone. The chain has TRBV9 and TRBJ2-7; 10 bases align to TRBD2. V lost 4 bases and J lost 5; bases outside the gene matches: 12. The V gene's germline CDR1 is SGDLS and CDR2 YYNGEE. This CDR3 contains 16 residues. The CDR3 region has the DNA TGTGCCAGCAGCCAAGGGACAGCTAGCGGGAGCGACGAGCAGTACTTC. Translated, it gives CASSQGTASGSDEQYF.

This clonotype was seen a handful of times. In DNA form, the CDR3 reads TGTGCCACCAGCAGAGACCCTCTGGGCACTGAAGCTTTCTTT. Protein sequence: CATSRDPLGTEAFF. This sequence joins TRBV15 and TRBJ1-1, with unresolved D. The CDR3 is made up of 14 amino acids. Trimming pared 0 bases from V and 4 bases from J, leaving 9 bases between. Germline CDR1 and CDR2: LNHNV and YYDKDF (reference sequence).

This clonotype was counted a few times. The chain carries TRBV7-2 and TRBJ1-5; D gene ambiguous. Germline V CDR1 and CDR2: SGHTA, FQGNSA. The CDR3 has 17 amino acids. V lost 6 bases and J lost 1, with 19 bases in between. Here the CDR3 DNA reads TGTGCCAGCAGTCCAAACCCAGGTGGCATAAGCAATCAGCCCCAGCATTTT. Amino acid sequence: CASSPNPGGISNQPQHF.

The genes are TRBV10-3 and TRBJ2-5; D might be TRBD1 (6 bases). Germline V gene sequence: CDR1 ENHRY, CDR2 SYGVKD. This CDR3 comprises 12 residues. V was shortened by 8 bases and J by 4 bases, with 11 bases between the two germline ends. DNA for the CDR3: TGTGCCATCTCCAGGGGCGGAGAGACCCAGTACTTC. It yields the protein CAISRGGETQYF.

The chain recombines TRBV29-1 with TRBJ1-5; 8 nucleotides agree with TRBD1. This CDR3 spans 14 amino acids. V shed 4 bases, J shed 5 bases, and the junction held 7 bases outside the gene matches. Germline lookup yields CDR1 SQVTM and CDR2 ANQGSEA. CDR3 sequence (DNA): TGCAGCGTTGCGCAGGGGGCGGGGGATCAGCCCCAGCATTTT. This sequence encodes CSVAQGAGDQPQHF.

This clonotype turned up a few times. The rearrangement links TRBV20-1 to TRBJ2-2; D gene ambiguous. Germline CDR1 reads DFQATT; CDR2 reads SNEGSKA (reference sequence). V lost 1 base and J lost 4, with 7 bases in between. The CDR3 consists of 13 residues. The CDR3 bases are TGCAGTGCTAGAGTGTTGGCCACCGGGGAGCTGTTTTTT. Translation gives CSARVLATGELFF.

The V call is TRBV7-2, the J call TRBJ1-5; weak D call: TRBD1 (5 bases). The CDR3 totals 16 residues. Germline lookup yields CDR1 SGHTA and CDR2 FQGNSA. V gave up 3 bases and J gave up 11 bases, with 23 bases separating them. In DNA form, the CDR3 reads TGTGCCAGCAGCTTGGCCGGAATGGGAGGGGCAGAGACCCAGCATTTT. Translation: CASSLAGMGGAETQHF.

This clonotype was seen many times. This sequence joins TRBV24-1 and TRBJ1-5; no firm D call. The CDR3 totals 12 residues. With 7 bases removed from V and 0 bases from J, the gap between germline ends came to 3 bases. Germline CDR1 KGHDR, CDR2 SFDVKD. This CDR3 reads CATRISNQPQHF. The DNA for the CDR3 is TGTGCCACCAGAATTAGCAATCAGCCCCAGCATTTT.

There are many counts of this clonotype. The CDR3: CASYYTGELFF. CDR3 DNA: TGTGCCAGTTATTACACCGGGGAGCTGTTTTTT. The V and J genes are TRBV19 and TRBJ2-2; D unclear. This CDR3 is built from 11 residues. V was clipped by 8 bases and J by 3 bases, with 4 bases between them. The germline V gene encodes CDR1 LNHDA and CDR2 SQIVND (reference sequence).

Turning to this clonotype: A much larger clone differs by one base, so this may be a read error. The CDR3 DNA reads as TGTGCCAGCAGCTTGGGGCAGGGGGAGTACCAAGAGACCCAGTACTTC. It codes for CASSLGQGEYQETQYF. The chain recombines TRBV7-9 with TRBJ2-5, with 7 bases identical to TRBD1. This CDR3 is built from 16 residues. The germline V gene encodes CDR1 SEHNR and CDR2 FQNEAQ (reference sequence). V shed 3 bases and J 0 bases; nucleotides not matched to a gene: 7.

The rearrangement joins TRBV5-1 to TRBJ2-7; possible D gene TRBD2, 6 bases. Trimming shortened V by 9 bases and J by 0 bases, and 16 bases separated the two germline ends. Per germline, CDR1 SGHRS and CDR2 YFSETQ. This CDR3 is 14 amino acids long. The CDR3 is CATRDGTVSYEQYF. The CDR3 nucleotides read TGCGCCACCCGGGATGGGACTGTCTCCTACGAGCAGTACTTC.

About this clonotype itself: One base away lies a much larger clone, so this may be a sequencing read error. The rearrangement links TRBV7-2 to TRBJ1-2, with D maybe TRBD1 (5 bases). Germline V gene lookup returns CDR1 SGHTA and CDR2 FQGNSA. There are 14 residues in the CDR3. The CDR3 spells CACSLGRISYGYTF. CDR3 in DNA: TGTGCCTGCAGCTTGGGACGGATTTCCTATGGCTACACCTTC.

The rearrangement uses TRBV10-3 and TRBJ2-2; D gene ambiguous. Trimming took 4 bases from V and 3 from J, leaving 9 bases between them. Germline lookup yields CDR1 ENHRY and CDR2 SYGVKD. The CDR3 has 14 residues. CDR3 loop: CAISVRQHTGELFF. For the CDR3, the DNA is TGTGCCATCAGTGTCAGGCAGCACACCGGGGAGCTGTTTTTT.

This clonotype was seen a few times. The chain employs TRBV20-1 and TRBJ1-5; the D gene is possibly TRBD1 (6 bases). This CDR3 contains 14 residues. The germline V and J ends were trimmed by 1 base and 4 bases, with 11 bases remaining between them. Per germline, CDR1 DFQATT and CDR2 SNEGSKA (reference sequence). DNA of the CDR3: TGCAGTGCTAGAGCACAGGGAGGAAATCAGCCCCAGCATTTT. It translates to CSARAQGGNQPQHF.

This clonotype appeared many times. The V and J genes are TRBV6-6 and TRBJ2-7, with a weak D call TRBD2 (6 bases). The CDR3 length is 14 residues. Trimming cost V 2 bases and J 3 bases, with 11 bases left between them. CDR1 and CDR2 from the germline V gene are MNHNY and SVGAGI (reference sequence). The CDR3 DNA sequence: TGTGCCAGCAGTTACGGAGGGAGGCTCTACGAGCAGTACTTC. Its protein is CASSYGGRLYEQYF.

CDR3 sequence reads: CSARDDSYNSPLHF. CDR3 bases: TGCAGTGCTAGAGACGACTCCTATAATTCACCCCTCCACTTT. The chain couples TRBV20-1 to TRBJ1-6; D gene ambiguous. The CDR3 is made up of 14 amino acids. Germline V CDR1 and CDR2: DFQATT, SNEGSKA (reference sequence). V lost 0 bases and J 0 bases, leaving 3 bases between the germline ends.

This clonotype was recorded at least ten times. This chain connects TRBV10-3 to TRBJ2-2; 12 bases map to TRBD1. The CDR3 extends over 16 amino acids. CDR1 ENHRY and CDR2 SYGVKD come from the germline V gene. V was clipped by 4 bases and J by 5 bases; unmatched bases: 5. The CDR3 nucleotides read TGTGCCATCAGTGGGGACAGGGGGCGCGGGACCGGGGAGCTGTTTTTT. Protein product: CAISGDRGRGTGELFF.

The table lists this clonotype with a few counts. The chain is built from TRBV4-1 and TRBJ2-2, with a weak D call TRBD2 (5 bases). CDR1 is MGHRA and CDR2 is YSYEKL in the germline V gene. V was trimmed by 1 base and J by 1 base, leaving 10 bases between them. This CDR3 is built from 16 residues. The chain's CDR3 is CASSQVVAGNTGELFF. In DNA form, the CDR3 reads TGCGCCAGCAGCCAAGTGGTGGCGGGGAACACCGGGGAGCTGTTTTTT.

This clonotype was detected ten times or more. The genes are TRBV7-2 and TRBJ2-7, with D unclear. Trimming shortened V by 8 bases and J by 3 bases, and 8 bases separated the two germline ends. The CDR3 contains 11 residues. Germline CDR1 reads SGHTA; CDR2 reads FQGNSA. The CDR3 nucleotides read TGTGCCAGCGGAACGTACTACGAGCAGTACTTC. The encoded protein is CASGTYYEQYF.